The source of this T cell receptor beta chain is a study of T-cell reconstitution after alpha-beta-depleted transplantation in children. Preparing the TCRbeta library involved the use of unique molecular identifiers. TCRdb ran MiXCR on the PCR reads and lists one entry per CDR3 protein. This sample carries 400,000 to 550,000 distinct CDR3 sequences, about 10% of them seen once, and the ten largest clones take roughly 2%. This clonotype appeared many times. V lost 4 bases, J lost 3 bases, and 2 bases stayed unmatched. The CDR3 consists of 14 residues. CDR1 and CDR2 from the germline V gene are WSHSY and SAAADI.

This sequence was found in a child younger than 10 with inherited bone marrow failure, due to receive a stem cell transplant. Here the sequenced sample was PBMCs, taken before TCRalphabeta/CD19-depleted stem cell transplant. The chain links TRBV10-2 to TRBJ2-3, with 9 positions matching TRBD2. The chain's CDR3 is CASSVLAGTDTQYF. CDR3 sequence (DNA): TGCGCCAGCAGTGTTCTAGCGGGAACAGATACGCAGTATTTT.